A single sample gave rise to the 30 T cell receptor beta chains below, sequenced in a study of cytomegalovirus exposure and HLA in healthy donors. The PCR used 60 Vbeta and 13 Jbeta primers. Libraries were prepared by immunoSEQ multiplex PCR; TCRdb keeps only in-frame clonotypes and omits some of them. This sample has 190,000 or so clones; around 83% occur once, and the top ten carry over 1.5%. Source material: PBMCs. Source of these receptors: a man aged 45 to 65 in good health and CMV-seronegative.

This clone has only a few counts. J is TRBJ1-1 and V is TRBV6-5; no definite D call. This CDR3 contains 13 residues. V dropped 4 bases and J dropped 6 bases, with 12 bases sitting between them. The germline CDR1 and CDR2 sequences are MNHEY and SVGAGI. CDR3 nucleotide sequence: TGTGCCAGCAGTTCAGTCCGGAGTCCTGAAGCTTTCTTT. It translates to CASSSVRSPEAFF.

This chain links TRBV6-5 with TRBJ1-5; the match to TRBD1 covers 7 bases. CDR3 length equals 14 residues. The trim removed 6 bases at V and 0 bases at J, leaving 2 bases unmatched. Germline loops: CDR1 MNHEY, CDR2 SVGAGI. The CDR3 coding sequence is TGTGCCAGCAGATACAGGGGTAGCAATCAGCCCCAGCATTTT. Protein product: CASRYRGSNQPQHF.

The chain joins TRBV19 to TRBJ2-2; maybe TRBD2 (5 bases). The V end lost 3 bases, the J end lost 4 bases, and 12 bases lay between the germline ends. The CDR3 extends over 15 amino acids. The germline V gene encodes CDR1 LNHDA and CDR2 SQIVND (reference sequence). CDR3 in amino acids: CASSMGSRGTGELFF. CDR3 DNA: TGTGCCAGTAGTATGGGGTCCCGGGGCACCGGGGAGCTGTTTTTT.

J is TRBJ1-2 and V is TRBV27; 7 bases are shared with TRBD1. This CDR3 is built from 15 residues. The germline CDR1 and CDR2 sequences are MNHEY and SMNVEV (reference sequence). V gave up 2 bases and J gave up 4 bases; unmatched junction bases: 7. The CDR3 here is CASSLKGGAGYGYTF. The CDR3 region has the DNA TGTGCCAGCAGTTTAAAAGGGGGCGCTGGCTATGGCTACACCTTC.

This sequence joins TRBV29-1 and TRBJ2-7, with a possible D match to TRBD1 (5 bases). Germline values: CDR1 SQVTM, CDR2 ANQGSEA. The CDR3 is 13 residues long. Deletions cut 5 bases from V and 4 bases from J, with 15 bases between. The CDR3 loop reads CSVQAGSQYEQYF. CDR3 sequence (DNA): TGCAGCGTTCAGGCAGGGTCGCAGTACGAGCAGTACTTC.

The chain has TRBV7-3 and TRBJ2-2, with TRBD2 matching over 12 bases. The CDR3 runs to 17 residues. V lost 5 bases and J lost 5; bases outside the gene matches: 9. CDR1 and CDR2 (germline): SGHTA, FQGTGA. For the CDR3, the DNA is TGTGCCAGCAGCCAGACTAGCGGGGGCCGGGGGACCGGGGAGCTGTTTTTT. Its translation: CASSQTSGGRGTGELFF.

The genes are TRBV7-2 and TRBJ2-7, with 7 bases that match TRBD2. Germline CDR1 and CDR2: SGHTA and FQGNSA. Losses at the gene ends were 4 bases for V and 3 bases for J; bases not matched to a gene: 6. The CDR3 extends over 14 amino acids. The CDR3 coding sequence is TGTGCCAGCAGCTCTAGCGGCCCAGGCTACGAGCAGTACTTC. The encoded protein is CASSSSGPGYEQYF.

This chain connects TRBV7-9 to TRBJ2-3; the D is unclear. The CDR3 length is 15 residues. V was clipped by 5 bases and J by 2 bases, with 14 bases between them. The germline gives CDR1 SEHNR, CDR2 FQNEAQ (reference sequence). The CDR3 DNA reads as TGTGCCAGCAGCCGACACGACATCGTCACAGATACGCAGTATTTT. The encoded protein is CASSRHDIVTDTQYF.

V usage is TRBV12-5 and J usage is TRBJ2-1; a weak D match, TRBD2 (6 bases). Trimming took 5 bases from V and 7 from J, leaving 15 bases between them. Germline lookup yields CDR1 LGHNT and CDR2 FRNRAP. The CDR3 consists of 14 residues. CDR3 bases: TGTGCTAGTGGTAAGATGTCCCGGGGGAATGAGCAGTTCTTC. Residues: CASGKMSRGNEQFF.

In its sample, this clone was seen once. The genes are TRBV19 and TRBJ2-7; 7 bases agree with TRBD2. Germline V gene sequence: CDR1 LNHDA, CDR2 SQIVND (reference sequence). The junction had 2 bases not matched to a gene; V was cut back by 3 bases and J by 0 bases. The CDR3 has 14 amino acids. CDR3 coding DNA: TGTGCCAGTAGTATCGGGGGGAGCTCCTACGAGCAGTACTTC. Translation: CASSIGGSSYEQYF.

The chain is built from TRBV6-6 and TRBJ2-2, with 9 bases fitting TRBD1. With 2 bases clipped from V and 4 bases from J, the junction kept 5 bases outside the gene matches. Germline-derived CDR1 and CDR2 are MNHNY and SVGAGI (reference sequence). This CDR3 spans 16 amino acids. Here the CDR3 DNA reads TGTGCCAGCAGTTACACCGGGACAGGGATCACCGGGGAGCTGTTTTTT. This gives the protein CASSYTGTGITGELFF.

The chain has TRBV7-9 and TRBJ2-2; a weak D match, TRBD2 (5 bases). This CDR3 comprises 15 residues. V lost 5 bases, J lost 7 bases, and 17 bases lay in between. In germline, CDR1 is SEHNR, CDR2 FQNEAQ (reference sequence). CDR3 nucleotides: TGTGCCAGCAGCCGGCTCGGACTTTCGGGCGGGGAGCTGTTTTTT. The encoded protein is CASSRLGLSGGELFF.

Worth noting for this clone: The junction shows a germline mismatch at one end, possibly a read error. This chain connects TRBV7-9 to TRBJ2-5, with TRBD2 matching over 8 bases. The length of the CDR3 is 16 residues. Germline V gene sequence: CDR1 SEHNR, CDR2 FQNEAQ (reference sequence). CDR3 region: CSSSLLAGTRGETQYF. CDR3 DNA: TGTTCCAGCAGCTTATTAGCGGGGACTAGGGGAGAGACCCAGTACTTC.

The chain links TRBV27 to TRBJ2-2; a weak D match, TRBD1 (6 bases). There are 15 residues in the CDR3. Per the germline V gene, CDR1 is MNHEY and CDR2 is SMNVEV (reference sequence). V shed 5 bases and J shed 5 bases, with 15 bases lying between them. The CDR3 protein is CASSKVTGWTGELFF. DNA for the CDR3: TGTGCCAGCAGTAAAGTTACAGGGTGGACCGGGGAGCTGTTTTTT.

This clone has only a few counts. J is TRBJ1-1 and V is TRBV5-1, with 8 nucleotides matching TRBD1. Germline V CDR1 and CDR2: SGHRS, YFSETQ. The ends lost 3 bases at V and 8 bases at J; junction bases unmatched: 6. The CDR3 has 13 amino acids. This CDR3 is CASSWDRNAEAFF. CDR3 in DNA: TGCGCCAGCAGCTGGGACAGGAACGCCGAAGCTTTCTTT.

This sequence joins TRBV11-2 and TRBJ1-1; D unresolved. CDR1 SGHAT and CDR2 FQNNGV come from the germline V gene. V lost 0 bases and J 6 bases, leaving 11 bases between the germline ends. The CDR3 runs to 14 residues. CDR3: CASSLDPPRAEAFF. CDR3 coding DNA: TGTGCCAGCAGCTTAGACCCCCCGAGGGCTGAAGCTTTCTTT.

For this clone: The junction does not match germline at one end; this may be a read error. The genes are TRBV7-9 and TRBJ2-7, with a tentative D call TRBD2 (6 bases). Germline CDR1 reads SEHNR; CDR2 reads FQNEAQ (reference sequence). CDR3 size: 12 residues. The CDR3 sequence is CSSSLGGYEQYF. The CDR3 DNA is TGTTCCAGCAGCTTGGGAGGTTACGAGCAGTACTTC.

This clone was seen a few times. J is TRBJ2-3 and V is TRBV11-2; D remains ambiguous. The V end lost 2 bases, the J end lost 4 bases, and 16 bases lay between the germline ends. The CDR3 contains 16 residues. Germline loops: CDR1 SGHAT, CDR2 FQNNGV. CDR3 in amino acids: CASSLQAPLRADTQYF. DNA for the CDR3: TGTGCCAGCAGCTTACAAGCTCCCCTACGGGCAGATACGCAGTATTTT.

The rearrangement links TRBV7-2 to TRBJ2-1; 7 nucleotides align to TRBD2. Germline CDR1 is SGHTA and CDR2 is FQGNSA. CDR3 length: 14 residues. Unmatched junction bases numbered 4, after V lost 4 bases and J lost 4 bases. The CDR3 nucleotides read TGTGCCAGCAGCTCTACTAGCGATTACAATGAGCAGTTCTTC. Translating gives CASSSTSDYNEQFF. Using reference TRBV7-2 and TRBJ2-1 for the parts outside the CDR3, the full variable domain is GAGVSQSPSNKVTEKGKDVELRCDPISGHTALYWYRQSLGQGLEFLIYFQGNSAPDKSGLPSDRFSAERTGGSVSTLTIQRTQQEDSAVYLCASSSTSDYNEQFFGPGTRLTVL.

Details on this clone: The junction does not match germline at one end; this may be a read error. The gene calls are TRBV27 and TRBJ1-5; 7 positions match TRBD1. Looked up from germline, CDR1 is MNHEY and CDR2 is SMNVEV (reference sequence). The length of the CDR3 is 16 residues. DNA for the CDR3: TGTGCCATTAGCATCGGGACAGATTTCTCCAATCGGCCCCAGCATTTT. Translation: CAISIGTDFSNRPQHF.

The DNA of the CDR3 is TGTGCCAGCTCCCGCAGACAGCTGGAGAGCTCTGGGGCCAACGTCCTGACTTTC. Its protein product is CASSRRQLESSGANVLTF. V and J are TRBV18 and TRBJ2-6; weak D call: TRBD1 (5 bases). Trimming shortened V by 6 bases and J by 0 bases, and 18 bases separated the two germline ends. CDR1 and CDR2 from the germline V gene are KGHSH and LQKENI. The CDR3 sequence is 18 residues long.

The chain joins TRBV2 to TRBJ2-1; D is uncertain. CDR3 size: 13 residues. The V end was cut by 8 bases, the J end by 4 bases, with 12 bases between. Looked up from germline, CDR1 is SNHLY and CDR2 is FYNNEI. The CDR3 spells CASDKSRYNEQFF. CDR3 bases: TGTGCCAGCGATAAGAGCCGATACAATGAGCAGTTCTTC.

The V and J genes are TRBV19 and TRBJ1-2; possible D gene TRBD1, 5 bases. CDR1 and CDR2 (germline): LNHDA, SQIVND (reference sequence). V was trimmed by 4 bases and J by 0 bases, leaving 12 bases between them. This CDR3 has 15 amino acids. The DNA for the CDR3 is TGTGCCAGTAGTACGAGGACAACAGCTAACTATGGCTACACCTTC. This codes for CASSTRTTANYGYTF.

The chain carries TRBV6-5 and TRBJ2-4; the D gene is possibly TRBD2 (5 bases). The ends were cut back, 0 bases at V and 8 bases at J, with 11 bases in the middle. Germline CDR1 is MNHEY and CDR2 is SVGAGI. This CDR3 has 14 residues. CDR3 amino acids: CASSYSGPGDIQYF. In nucleotides, the CDR3 is TGTGCCAGCAGTTACTCGGGTCCCGGGGACATTCAGTACTTC.

For the CDR3, the DNA is TGTGCCAGCAGTCTGACAGGGGCGAATGAGCAGTTCTTC. Translated: CASSLTGANEQFF. This chain connects TRBV11-2 to TRBJ2-1, with 8 bases aligning to TRBD1. V shed 6 bases and J 7 bases; nucleotides not matched to a gene: 5. This CDR3 comprises 13 residues. Germline CDR1 and CDR2: SGHAT and FQNNGV.

This clone has only a few counts. The genes are TRBV4-3 and TRBJ1-1, with 9 bases matching TRBD1. The CDR3 covers 12 residues. From germline, CDR1 is LGHNA and CDR2 YSLEER. J gave up 5 bases and V 9 bases, and 4 bases lay outside the gene matches. The CDR3 bases are TGCGCCAGACAGGGGGCCGGGACTGAAGCTTTCTTT. Its protein product is CARQGAGTEAFF.

Written as DNA, the CDR3 is TGTGCCACCAGCAAACAACAGGGGGCGCGCCCCGGAAACACCATATATTTT. Its protein product is CATSKQQGARPGNTIYF. This sequence joins TRBV15 and TRBJ1-3; 9 positions match TRBD1. Germline V gene sequence: CDR1 LNHNV, CDR2 YYDKDF (reference sequence). This CDR3 is built from 17 residues. V was clipped by 4 bases and J by 4 bases; unmatched bases: 11.

The chain links TRBV18 to TRBJ1-5; weak D call: TRBD1 (5 bases). V lost 6 bases and J 2 bases, leaving 14 bases between the germline ends. This CDR3 has 15 amino acids. Looked up from germline, CDR1 is KGHSH and CDR2 is LQKENI. CDR3 sequence: CASSQGDNRNQPQHF. The CDR3 coding sequence is TGTGCCAGCTCCCAGGGTGACAACCGCAATCAGCCCCAGCATTTT.

J is TRBJ2-7 and V is TRBV5-1; D uncertain. The CDR3 is made up of 15 amino acids. V was cut by 0 bases and J by 0 bases, with 10 bases left in between. The V gene's germline CDR1 is SGHRS and CDR2 YFSETQ. CDR3 region: CASSLAPGNSYEQYF. The DNA for the CDR3 is TGCGCCAGCAGCTTGGCCCCGGGTAACTCCTACGAGCAGTACTTC. Looking up the rest from reference TRBV5-1 and TRBJ2-7 gives the full variable domain: KAGVTQTPRYLIKTRGQQVTLSCSPISGHRSVSWYQQTPGQGLQFLFEYFSETQRNKGNFPGRFSGRQFSNSRSEMNVSTLELGDSALYLCASSLAPGNSYEQYFGPGTRLTVT.

V and J are TRBV18 and TRBJ2-7; D remains ambiguous. Germline loops: CDR1 KGHSH, CDR2 LQKENI. This CDR3 comprises 13 residues. The V gene lost 5 bases and the J gene lost 0 bases, with 8 bases spanning the gap. The CDR3 bases are TGTGCCAGCTCAGCACAGAGCTCCTACGAGCAGTACTTC. This sequence encodes CASSAQSSYEQYF.